The 26 T cell receptor beta chains given below trace back to one sample, sequenced in a study of shared clonotypes between healthy human individuals (dated by TCRdb to 2020 to 2021). Library preparation used the immunoSEQ multiplex PCR assay. The table was pulled from immuneACCESS by TCRdb, which kept in-frame rearrangements only. Such tables lose some clones; where checked, under half of the loss comes from unresolved V genes, and the rest has no known cause. Recorded for this sample are under 2,500,000 clones; more than 90% of them occurred a single time. The ten top clones hold 0.13% of the sample. The specimen was naive CD4+ T cells sorted from blood. According to the study, the label for this sample's cell subset or site signals: CD45RA+ positively selected. The receptor set was obtained from a man aged 18-30 years in good health.

There are a few counts of this clone. V and J are TRBV30 and TRBJ1-6; D gene ambiguous. Germline CDR1 reads GTSNPN; CDR2 reads SVGIG (reference sequence). V was pared by 3 bases and J by 5 bases, with 11 bases between. The CDR3 is made up of 14 amino acids. The CDR3 coding sequence is TGTGCCTGGAGGGAGGGAAAGGATAATTCACCCCTCCACTTT. This translates into CAWREGKDNSPLHF.

J is TRBJ1-2 and V is TRBV19; D is ambiguous. Trimming removed 3 bases from V and 4 bases from J, with 9 bases in between. The CDR3 runs 13 residues. Germline assignment: CDR1 LNHDA and CDR2 SQIVND (reference sequence). CDR3 nucleotide sequence: TGTGCCAGTAGTATTGGGCACGTCTATGGCTACACCTTC. Translating gives CASSIGHVYGYTF.

V and J are TRBV19 and TRBJ2-7; the match to TRBD2 covers 7 bases. J gave up 0 bases and V 3 bases, and 14 bases lay outside the gene matches. The CDR3 is made up of 18 amino acids. Germline V gene lookup returns CDR1 LNHDA and CDR2 SQIVND (reference sequence). The CDR3 DNA reads as TGTGCCAGTAGTATTCGACCAAAAACTAGCGCTCTCTCCTACGAGCAGTACTTC. Translating it yields CASSIRPKTSALSYEQYF.

The chain joins TRBV7-9 to TRBJ2-2, with 8 bases fitting TRBD2. Germline V CDR1 and CDR2: SEHNR, FQNEAQ (reference sequence). This CDR3 spans 15 amino acids. The J segment lost 6 bases and the V segment lost 8 bases, leaving 11 bases of the junction unmatched. DNA of the CDR3: TGTGCCAGCCTCCCGGGTAGCGGGATTGCCGGGGAGCTGTTTTTT. Residues: CASLPGSGIAGELFF.

The V call is TRBV29-1, the J call TRBJ2-5; 8 nucleotides match TRBD2. J gave up 4 bases and V 8 bases, and 18 bases lay outside the gene matches. The CDR3 is 16 residues long. CDR1 and CDR2 (germline): SQVTM, ANQGSEA. The CDR3 is CSHPRVAGGGLETQYF. CDR3 coding DNA: TGCAGCCATCCTCGGGTGGCGGGGGGAGGATTAGAGACCCAGTACTTC.

The chain has TRBV7-2 and TRBJ2-2; D is possibly TRBD1 or TRBD2 (5 bases each). CDR1 and CDR2 (germline): SGHTA, FQGNSA. The CDR3 is made up of 15 amino acids. Trimming cost V 3 bases and J 2 bases, with 10 bases left between them. CDR3 DNA sequence: TGTGCCAGCAGCTTTTGGGGGAGTAACACCGGGGAGCTGTTTTTT. Amino acid sequence: CASSFWGSNTGELFF.

This chain uses TRBV5-1 with TRBJ1-5; D is ambiguous. Between the trimmed V and J ends, which lost 4 bases and 1 base, there was a span of 9 bases. The CDR3 runs to 14 residues. The germline gives CDR1 SGHRS, CDR2 YFSETQ. CDR3 sequence (DNA): TGCGCCAGCAGCCCTAGCCCGAGCAATCAGCCCCAGCATTTT. It codes for CASSPSPSNQPQHF.

The V call is TRBV30, the J call TRBJ1-1; possible D gene TRBD1, 6 bases. V lost 2 bases and J lost 4, with 8 bases in between. CDR1 and CDR2 from the germline V gene are GTSNPN and SVGIG (reference sequence). The CDR3 is 12 amino acids. The CDR3 reads CAWSLGGTEAFF. The CDR3 DNA reads TGTGCCTGGAGTCTAGGGGGCACTGAAGCTTTCTTT. Filled out from reference TRBV30 and TRBJ1-1, the complete variable domain reads SQTIHQWPATLVQPVGSPLSLECTVEGTSNPNLYWYRQAAGRGLQLLFYSVGIGQISSEVPQNLSASRPQDRQFILSSKKLLLSDSGFYLCAWSLGGTEAFFGQGTRLTVV.

The chain combines TRBV9 with TRBJ1-3; weak D call: TRBD1 (5 bases). V lost 0 bases and J 15 bases, leaving 22 bases between the germline ends. This CDR3 has 15 residues. Germline CDR1 SGDLS, CDR2 YYNGEE. This CDR3 is CASSVDGTRGAGRYF. Here the CDR3 DNA reads TGTGCCAGCAGCGTAGACGGGACGCGAGGAGCAGGGAGATATTTT.

Comment on this clone: The same CDR3 can be traced to other DNA sequences in this sample. The chain's CDR3 is CASSLGQLSNQPQHF. The CDR3 nucleotides read TGTGCCAGCAGCTTAGGGCAGCTCAGCAATCAGCCCCAGCATTTT. The rearrangement links TRBV7-2 to TRBJ1-5; D unclear. Germline V lookup: CDR1 SGHTA, CDR2 FQGNSA. This CDR3 has 15 amino acids. Trimming stripped 1 base from V and 1 base from J, with 8 bases between. Complete variable domain (other parts from reference TRBV7-2 and TRBJ1-5): GAGVSQSPSNKVTEKGKDVELRCDPISGHTALYWYRQSLGQGLEFLIYFQGNSAPDKSGLPSDRFSAERTGGSVSTLTIQRTQQEDSAVYLCASSLGQLSNQPQHFGDGTRLSIL.

This sequence joins TRBV7-2 and TRBJ2-5; no firm D call. Germline CDR1 SGHTA, CDR2 FQGNSA. The CDR3 sequence is 16 residues long. Trimming stripped 1 base from V and 2 bases from J, with 14 bases between. In DNA form, the CDR3 reads TGTGCCAGCAGCTTAGTGTCCGGTATTCAACAAGAGACCCAGTACTTC. This encodes CASSLVSGIQQETQYF.

V and J are TRBV27 and TRBJ2-1; TRBD2 matches at 8 bases. The CDR3 has 16 residues. Germline values: CDR1 MNHEY, CDR2 SMNVEV (reference sequence). Unmatched junction bases numbered 9, after V lost 1 base and J lost 7 bases. CDR3 coding DNA: TGTGCCAGCAGTTTATTTCCGGGACTAGGTGGAAATGAGCAGTTCTTC. It yields the protein CASSLFPGLGGNEQFF.

This chain connects TRBV11-3 to TRBJ2-7; D possibly corresponds to TRBD2 (7 bases). Germline V gene lookup returns CDR1 SGHNT and CDR2 YENEEA. Trimming left V 0 bases short and J 3 bases short, with 12 bases between. The length of the CDR3 is 15 residues. CDR3 protein: CASSLEGGGHYEQYF. The CDR3 nucleotides read TGTGCCAGCAGCTTAGAGGGCGGGGGCCACTACGAGCAGTACTTC. The variable domain in full, with the rest retrieved from reference TRBV11-3 and TRBJ2-7, is EAGVVQSPRYKIIEKKQPVAFWCNPISGHNTLYWYLQNLGQGPELLIRYENEEAVDDSQLPKDRFSAERLKGVDSTLKIQPAELGDSAVYLCASSLEGGGHYEQYFGPGTRLTVT.

This chain joins TRBV4-3 and TRBJ1-1; D ambiguous. The CDR3 covers 14 residues. The V gene lost 1 base and the J gene lost 0 bases, with 6 bases spanning the gap. Germline V gene lookup returns CDR1 LGHNA and CDR2 YSLEER. CDR3 nucleotide sequence: TGCGCCAGCAGCCAAGTTTCCTTGAACACTGAAGCTTTCTTT. It encodes CASSQVSLNTEAFF.

The chain links TRBV28 to TRBJ1-3; D is uncertain. The germline CDR1 and CDR2 sequences are MDHEN and SYDVKM. The CDR3 totals 16 residues. Trimming took 5 bases from V and 3 from J, leaving 17 bases between them. CDR3 DNA: TGTGCCAGCAGTCCCGGCTTTGTGAATAGTGGAAACACCATATATTTT. It codes for CASSPGFVNSGNTIYF.

The V gene is TRBV21-1, the J gene TRBJ1-1. TRBV21-1 is an annotated pseudogene. CDR3 length: 16 amino acids. The chain's CDR3 is CASSKTRGRLNTEAFF. DNA for the CDR3: TGTGCCAGCAGCAAAACCCGAGGACGGTTGAACACTGAAGCTTTCTTT.

This clone was counted once. The gene calls are TRBV7-2 and TRBJ2-7; 7 bases match TRBD1. CDR3 size: 13 residues. Germline-derived CDR1 and CDR2 are SGHTA and FQGNSA. J gave up 9 bases and V 3 bases, and 8 bases lay outside the gene matches. CDR3: CASSFDRGRWQYF. The CDR3 DNA is TGTGCCAGCAGCTTCGATAGGGGGCGGTGGCAGTACTTC.

This chain joins TRBV2 and TRBJ2-7, with D tentatively TRBD2 (5 bases). This CDR3 is built from 16 residues. V was cut by 5 bases and J by 2 bases, with 19 bases left in between. CDR1 is SNHLY and CDR2 is FYNNEI in the germline V gene. CDR3 sequence reads: CASSNADWTDTYEQYF. In DNA form, the CDR3 reads TGTGCCAGCAGTAACGCCGACTGGACTGACACCTACGAGCAGTACTTC.

The CDR3 coding sequence is TGTGCCAGCCTCCGGGACAGGGGGTCTGAAAAACTGTTTTTT. Translated, it gives CASLRDRGSEKLFF. This chain links TRBV2 with TRBJ1-4; 11 positions match TRBD1. The V segment lost 8 bases and the J segment 7 bases; nucleotides outside the gene matches: 6. This CDR3 is built from 14 residues. Germline CDR1 SNHLY, CDR2 FYNNEI.

V gene TRBV19 combines with J gene TRBJ2-7, with D tentatively TRBD1 (6 bases). V was shortened by 4 bases and J by 3 bases, with 22 bases between the two germline ends. Per the germline V gene, CDR1 is LNHDA and CDR2 is SQIVND (reference sequence). The CDR3 is 17 amino acids. For the CDR3, the DNA is TGTGCCAGTAGTACATACAAGGGGGAGATCCCCTTCTACGAGCAGTACTTC. Translated: CASSTYKGEIPFYEQYF.

The rearrangement links TRBV15 to TRBJ1-6; 9 positions agree with TRBD1. V trimming: 5 bases; J trimming: 6 bases; junction bases outside the gene matches: 8. This CDR3 region has 16 residues. In germline, CDR1 is LNHNV, CDR2 YYDKDF (reference sequence). The chain's CDR3 is CATSGGQGMSNSPLHF. The CDR3 nucleotides read TGTGCCACCAGCGGGGGACAGGGTATGAGTAATTCACCCCTCCACTTT.

Only one count was recorded for this clone. Other nucleotide sequences from this sample produce the same CDR3. CDR3 in DNA: TGTGCCTGGAGTGTGGGGCACACAGATACGCAGTATTTT. Protein: CAWSVGHTDTQYF. The chain uses TRBV30 and TRBJ2-3, with a possible D match to TRBD1 (5 bases). CDR1 is GTSNPN and CDR2 is SVGIG in the germline V gene (reference sequence). CDR3 length equals 13 residues. Trimming took 0 bases from V and 2 from J, leaving 6 bases between them. The whole variable domain, remainder taken from reference TRBV30 and TRBJ2-3, is SQTIHQWPATLVQPVGSPLSLECTVEGTSNPNLYWYRQAAGRGLQLLFYSVGIGQISSEVPQNLSASRPQDRQFILSSKKLLLSDSGFYLCAWSVGHTDTQYFGPGTRLTVL.

Comment on this clone: Other DNA variants within this sample encode the same CDR3. The V call is TRBV7-2, the J call TRBJ2-5, with D hard to call. Germline CDR1 reads SGHTA; CDR2 reads FQGNSA. The ends were cut back, 1 base at V and 5 bases at J, with 8 bases in the middle. The CDR3 length is 13 residues. The CDR3 nucleotides read TGTGCCAGCAGCTTAGGTACAAGGGAGACCCAGTACTTC. Its protein is CASSLGTRETQYF.

This chain connects TRBV2 to TRBJ1-1; D might be TRBD1 (5 bases). From germline, CDR1 is SNHLY and CDR2 FYNNEI. Between the trimmed V and J ends, which lost 11 bases and 0 bases, there was a span of 16 bases. The CDR3 totals 14 residues. CDR3: CAEDGQTLNTEAFF. Here the CDR3 DNA reads TGTGCCGAAGACGGACAAACCCTGAACACTGAAGCTTTCTTT.

The chain joins TRBV4-3 to TRBJ1-1, with TRBD1 matching over 9 bases. The germline V gene has CDR1 LGHNA and CDR2 YSLEER. Trimming took 1 base from V and 6 from J; bases not matched to a gene: 3. This CDR3 is 14 amino acids long. CDR3 DNA sequence: TGCGCCAGCAGCCAAGGGGACAGGGAGGCTGAAGCTTTCTTT. Translated: CASSQGDREAEAFF.

This rearrangement joins TRBV29-1 to TRBJ2-3; 11 nucleotides match TRBD2. Germline V gene data show CDR1 as SQVTM and CDR2 as ANQGSEA. This CDR3 has 14 amino acids. The V and J ends lost 4 bases and 7 bases, in that order; junction bases with no gene match: 7. For the CDR3, the DNA is TGCAGCGTTGTCCCGGGACTAGCGGACCATACGCAGTATTTT. This encodes CSVVPGLADHTQYF.